This TCR beta chain emerged from a study of T cells in Graves' hyperthyroidism and ophthalmopathy. General study results and limits: Ophthalmopathy was identified by the model a median around 5.9 months ahead of onset. Ophthalmopathy cases were set apart from stable hyperthyroidism by a 13 V-J model.

Reasons for excluding patients were uncontrolled infection, other autoimmune disease, pregnancy or lactation. Of note for this clonotype: As yet, its antigen is unknown.

The source material, RNA transcripts, was used to amplify TCR beta CDR3 regions. First-round RT-PCR with HTBI primers amplified the TCR CDR3 region. TCRdb ran MiXCR on the multiplex PCR reads and lists one entry per CDR3 protein. The sample has hundreds of thousands of distinct CDR3 sequences, about 14% seen once. Germline loops: CDR1 DFQATT, CDR2 SNEGSKA (reference sequence). The CDR3 length is 15 residues. The junction had 10 bases not matched to a gene; V was cut back by 0 bases and J by 5 bases. The clonotype was recovered from a man younger than 30 with Graves' ophthalmopathy. The sequenced sample was blood. The rearrangement joins TRBV20-1 to TRBJ2-7; the match to TRBD2 covers 7 bases. DNA for the CDR3: TGCAGTGCTAGAGATCGGCTAGCGGAAGCTCACGAGCAGTACTTC. This gives the protein CSARDRLAEAHEQYF.